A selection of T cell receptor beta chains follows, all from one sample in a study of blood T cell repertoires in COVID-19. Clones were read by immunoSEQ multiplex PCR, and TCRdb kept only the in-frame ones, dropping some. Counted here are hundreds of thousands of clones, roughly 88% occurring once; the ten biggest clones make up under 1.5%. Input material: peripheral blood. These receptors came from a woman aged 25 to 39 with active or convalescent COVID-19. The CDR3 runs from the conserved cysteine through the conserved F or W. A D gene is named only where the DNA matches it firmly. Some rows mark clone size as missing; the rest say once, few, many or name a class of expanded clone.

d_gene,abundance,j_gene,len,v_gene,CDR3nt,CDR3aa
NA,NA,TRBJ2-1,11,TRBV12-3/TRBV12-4,TGTGCCAGCAGCTTGGCGGGTGAGCAGTTCTTC,CASSLAGEQFF
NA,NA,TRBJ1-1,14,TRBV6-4,TGTGCCAGCAGGGTTGAGGGAGTGAACACTGAAGCTTTCTTT,CASRVEGVNTEAFF
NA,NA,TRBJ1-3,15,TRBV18,TGTGCCAGCTCCCCGGACACACGCTCTGGAAACACCATATATTTT,CASSPDTRSGNTIYF
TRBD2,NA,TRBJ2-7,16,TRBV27,TGTGCCACCCCCCCCAGGCGGGAGGGCCTAGCCTACGAGCAGTACTTC,CATPPRREGLAYEQYF
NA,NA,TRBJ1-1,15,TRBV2,TGTGCCAGCAGTGAAGGGGGGCCTCCAGACACTGAAGCTTTCTTT,CASSEGGPPDTEAFF
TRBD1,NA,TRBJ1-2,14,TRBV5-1,TGCGCCAGCACCGGGGACAGAAACTTTGAGGGCTACACCTTC,CASTGDRNFEGYTF
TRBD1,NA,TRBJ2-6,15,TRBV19,TGTGCCAGTACCTTAGACAGGGCTGGGGCCAACGTCCTGACTTTC,CASTLDRAGANVLTF
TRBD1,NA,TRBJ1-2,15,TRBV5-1,TGCGCCAGCAGCTTGGGACAGGGTACTAACTATGGCTACACCTTC,CASSLGQGTNYGYTF
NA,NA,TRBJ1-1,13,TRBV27,TGTGCCAGCAGTTCAAAATCGAGGACTGAAGCTTTCTTT,CASSSKSRTEAFF
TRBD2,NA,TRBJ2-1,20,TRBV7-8,TGTGCCAGCAGCTTAAACCCTCCACTAGCGTTTGGAAGCTCCTACAATGAGCAGTTCTTC,CASSLNPPLAFGSSYNEQFF
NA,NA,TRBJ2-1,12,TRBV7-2,TGTGCCAGCAGCTCCTACCTTAATGAGCAGTTCTTC,CASSSYLNEQFF
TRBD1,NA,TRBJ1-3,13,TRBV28,TGTGCAACACAGGGGGGTTCTGGAAACACCATATATTTT,CATQGGSGNTIYF
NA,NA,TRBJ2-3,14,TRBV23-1,TGCGCCAGCCCCCCCGTGGGGGCCACAGATACGCAGTATTTT,CASPPVGATDTQYF
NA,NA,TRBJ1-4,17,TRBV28,TGTGCCAGCAGTCATGAGGGGAGGGCCAGATCGAATGAAAAACTGTTTTTT,CASSHEGRARSNEKLFF
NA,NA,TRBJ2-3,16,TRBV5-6,TGTGCCAGCAGCCAGGGCCGGGACAAAGACACAGATACGCAGTATTTT,CASSQGRDKDTDTQYF
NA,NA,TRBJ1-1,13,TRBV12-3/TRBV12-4,TGTGCCAGCAGTTTAAGCGTTAGCACTGAAGCTTTCTTT,CASSLSVSTEAFF
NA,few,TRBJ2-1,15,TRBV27,TGTGCCAGCAGAGATGGACTCAGCAACGTTCGTGAGCAGTTCTTC,CASRDGLSNVREQFF
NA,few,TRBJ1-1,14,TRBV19,TGTGCCAGTAGTACCTCGACAGTTTACACTGAAGCTTTCTTT,CASSTSTVYTEAFF